Sequencing of this T cell receptor (beta chain) was carried out in a study of OX40 agonist ivuxolimab in advanced cancers. This clone was detected once. Germline V CDR1 and CDR2: SEHNR, FQNEAQ (reference sequence). The CDR3 length is 15 residues. The V gene lost 5 bases and the J gene lost 7 bases, with 17 bases spanning the gap. Sequenced by immunoSEQ multiplex PCR; TCRdb stores in-frame clones only, minus some. This sample carries under 85,000 clones, about nine tenths of them seen once, and the ten largest clones take around 2.9%. V gene TRBV7-9 combines with J gene TRBJ1-4, with TRBD1 as a possible D gene (5 bases). The sequences come from CD4+ or CD8+ T cells sorted from blood, collected in a trial of the OX40 agonist ivuxolimab. This sequence was found in an adult with an advanced solid tumor such as melanoma, head and neck, liver or kidney cancer. The CDR3 DNA follows: TGTGCCAGCAGCATAGGGGCCCGGGCGGGTGAAAAACTGTTTTTT. Its translation: CASSIGARAGEKLFF.